The source of this TCR beta chain is a study of memory CD4+ T cells and cytomegalovirus serostatus (dated by TCRdb to between 2018 and 2021). Looking at the study overall: The cohort comprised around 35 healthy Belgian adults, 9 CMV seropositive and around 24 CMV seronegative. CD4+ memory TCRbeta repertoires of a Belgian cohort with known cytomegalovirus serostatus were sequenced in order to replicate a published TCR-based CMV serostatus classifier.

The paper as a whole reports these results and caveats: The results were interpreted as suggesting that the CMV-associated TCR signature is largely present in the CD4+ memory repertoire. On the Belgian cohort, the classifier based on the original framework reached a median bootstrapped AUC of 0.95, with a 95% CI of 0.76-1.00. Only CD4+CD45RO+ memory cells were sequenced, unlike the original study, which covered naive and memory CD4+ and CD8+ populations. Among the roughly 160 previously reported CMV-associated TCRbeta sequences, some 69 showed up in the CD4+ memory repertoires, with each one found in between one and five individuals. CMV serostatus prediction reached a median bootstrapped AUC of about 0.96 with the original framework and about 0.91 with a US-trained random forest.

Via the germline V gene (reference sequence), CDR1 is MNHEY and CDR2 SMNVEV. CDR3 length: 14 amino acids, cysteine to phenylalanine. The entry retains the CDR3 DNA only, 42 bases that are in frame from base 1. V sheds 4 bases and J sheds 7 bases, leaving 14 bases between their ends. The Quick-DNA Microprep Kit was used to extract genomic DNA from the sorted cells. Amplification of TCRbeta DNA was done with the immunoSEQ hsTCRbeta kit, following the protocol from the manufacturer. TCRbeta libraries were sequenced on an Illumina MiSeq instrument. For the original study's pipeline: After out-of-frame sequences were removed, millions of distinct TCRbeta sequences remained, averaging about 67,000 per individual. Each individual was scored using the number of some 150 previously reported CMV-associated TCRbeta sequences that the individual carried and the total number of productive distinct TCRbeta sequences. A beta-binomial model was reimplemented in Python, and scikit-learn random forests with default parameters were trained on data from the US cohort. Classifier performance on the Belgian cohort was reported as the median AUC with percentile confidence intervals calculated over 10,000 bootstrap iterations. Entries here come from immuneACCESS through TCRdb and include only in-frame sequences with V and J called. Some clones fail to appear in such tables; in the studies checked, an unresolved V gene covers under half of the shortfall, and the cause of the remainder is unknown. V and J calls and clone size follow that table, whereas D and trimming were derived from the DNA. The sample table contains 25,000 to 30,000 clones; only one count was recorded for about 71% of them. The ten top clones hold 1% of the sample.

A single count supports this clone. It lacks a known antigen. No much larger clone exists at a distance of one base, and base qualities are not known. A FACSAria II was used to sort memory CD4+ T cells, defined as single viable CD3+CD4+CD8-CD45RO+ cells. CMV serostatus was assessed using a Roche Elecsys assay, by which serum IgG against CMV pp150, pp28, p38 and p52 was detected. After thawing, total CD4+ T cells were enriched by positive selection with CD4 magnetic microbeads. Samples originated from another study that specifically interrogated the CD4+ T cell memory repertoire. Peripheral blood mononuclear cells were isolated and cryopreserved according to standard operating procedures, and serum was stored at -80 degrees C. The staining used CD3-PerCP (BW264/56), CD4-APC (RPA-T4), CD45RO-PE (UCHT1) and CD8-Pacific Orange (3B5) antibodies, and Sytox blue was used to exclude non-viable cells.

The TCR was taken from an adult in good health and CMV-seronegative. Sequenced input: memory CD4+ T cells from blood. The chain couples TRBV27 to TRBJ1-5; the D region possibly corresponds to TRBD1 (5 bases align). The DNA is as follows: TGTGCCAGCAGTTCACCAGGGTTGAGGCAGCCCCAGCATTTT. This codes for CASSSPGLRQPQHF.